These 6 T cell receptor beta chains share one sample of origin, sequenced in a study of T cell repertoires in cytomegalovirus infection. TCRdb passed the reads through MiXCR, listing each CDR3 protein once. Here the sample spans some 200,000 distinct CDR3 sequences, roughly 19% being singletons. The sample comprised PBMCs. These receptors were collected from a human donor in good health (CMV status not recorded). Some clones in this sample may be carry-over from other donors' samples.

The chain couples TRBV28 to TRBJ1-4; D uncertain. Germline V lookup: CDR1 MDHEN, CDR2 SYDVKM. The CDR3 is 12 amino acids. V was pared by 6 bases and J by 11 bases, with 13 bases between. DNA of the CDR3: TGTGCCAGCAGATTGGGTTTCCAGAAACTGTTTTTT. Residues: CASRLGFQKLFF.

This clonotype was found many times. The chain carries TRBV12-3 or TRBV12-4 and TRBJ2-5; D is ambiguous. V gave up 6 bases and J gave up 4 bases, with 15 bases separating them. This CDR3 region has 14 residues. CDR3 sequence reads: CASSLSTAGETQYF. The CDR3 DNA reads as TGTGCCAGCAGCTTGAGCACAGCCGGAGAGACCCAGTACTTC.

This chain connects TRBV12-3 or TRBV12-4 to TRBJ2-2; 7 positions agree with TRBD2. V was pared by 3 bases and J by 4 bases, with 5 bases of the junction left unmatched. The CDR3 runs to 15 residues. The CDR3 sequence is CASSLGRGSTGELFF. CDR3 coding DNA: TGTGCCAGCAGTTTGGGGCGGGGGAGCACCGGGGAGCTGTTTTTT.

The chain has TRBV5-6 and TRBJ1-6, with TRBD1 matching over 7 bases. Germline V lookup: CDR1 SGHDT, CDR2 YYEEEE. The CDR3 extends over 17 amino acids. V was clipped by 0 bases and J by 1 base; unmatched bases: 4. CDR3 loop: CASSLAGTESYNSPLHF. CDR3 sequence (DNA): TGTGCCAGCAGCTTGGCAGGGACAGAATCCTATAATTCACCCCTCCACTTT.

The genes are TRBV23-1 and TRBJ1-6; D perhaps matches TRBD1 (6 bases). TRBV23-1 is given ORF status, its function remaining uncertain. CDR3 length equals 16 residues. The ends were cut back, 2 bases at V and 5 bases at J, with 13 bases in the middle. In nucleotides, the CDR3 is TGCGCCAGCAGTCAAATTCAGGGGATCGATAATTCACCCCTCCACTTT. It specifies CASSQIQGIDNSPLHF.

There are a few counts of this clonotype. The V gene is TRBV14, the J gene TRBJ2-7; no definite D call. Trimming shortened V by 4 bases and J by 6 bases, and 13 bases separated the two germline ends. CDR1 is SGHDN, CDR2 FVKESK, per germline. This CDR3 spans 13 amino acids. The CDR3 DNA reads TGTGCCAGCAGCCTCACACGGGCCTCCGAGCAGTACTTC. Its translation: CASSLTRASEQYF.